This T cell receptor (beta chain) comes out of a study of blood T cell repertoires in COVID-19. About the research overall: Acute and convalescent COVID-19 samples came from the United States, Italy and Spain. Sample material is recorded as cDNA or gDNA derived from T cells, B-cell-depleted T cells, or PBMCs.

This CDR3 comprises 18 residues. The V segment lost 2 bases and the J segment 5 bases; nucleotides outside the gene matches: 9. CDR1 is MNHEY, CDR2 SVGEGT, per germline. The age range of participants was about 18 to 89 years, with residence in some 25 US areas. Produced via immunoSEQ multiplex PCR; TCRdb's table is partial and in-frame only. Here the sample spans fewer than 350,000 clones, almost 90% being singletons. The sequence derives from a young woman with acute COVID-19. V and J are TRBV6-2 or TRBV6-3 and TRBJ2-3, with 14 bases identical to TRBD2. Material: PBMCs or T cells enriched from blood (not recorded which). Here the CDR3 reads CASSYETGLAGDRDTQYF. CDR3 sequence (DNA): TGTGCCAGCAGTTACGAAACGGGACTAGCGGGAGATCGAGATACGCAGTATTTT.